These 4 T cell receptor beta chains were all obtained from the same sample, sequenced in a study of cytomegalovirus exposure and HLA in healthy donors. Primers included in the PCR were 60 Vbeta and 13 Jbeta primers. Assay: immunoSEQ multiplex PCR; the TCRdb copy retains only in-frame clones and omits some. The sample yields approximately 150,000 clones, roughly 80% seen once. Sequencing was done on a sample of PBMCs. All receptors come from a man aged 40-49 years in good health and CMV-seropositive.

In its sample, this clone was seen once. This chain connects TRBV6-5 to TRBJ2-7, with 8 bases matching TRBD1. Germline assignment: CDR1 MNHEY and CDR2 SVGAGI. V lost 4 bases to trimming and J lost 7 bases; unmatched junction nucleotides: 3. The CDR3 loop spans 12 amino acids. CDR3 sequence (DNA): TGTGCCAGCAGTTTTACAGGGGGAGAGCAGTACTTC. Encoded protein: CASSFTGGEQYF.

V usage is TRBV4-3 and J usage is TRBJ2-3; no definite D call. The germline V and J ends were trimmed by 3 bases and 1 base, with 5 bases remaining between them. This CDR3 is built from 13 residues. The germline V gene has CDR1 LGHNA and CDR2 YSLEER. CDR3 DNA: TGCGCCAGCAGCCAGGCAGGCACAGATACGCAGTATTTT. It encodes CASSQAGTDTQYF.

This chain joins TRBV5-5 and TRBJ2-4, with 7 bases lining up with TRBD1. This CDR3 contains 13 residues. V shed 4 bases, J shed 6 bases, and the junction held 4 bases outside the gene matches. Per the germline V gene, CDR1 is SGHKS and CDR2 is YYEKEE (reference sequence). CDR3: CASSRDSRNIQYF. CDR3 DNA: TGTGCCAGCAGCCGGGACAGTAGAAACATTCAGTACTTC.

V is TRBV7-2 and J is TRBJ1-2; 8 nucleotides line up with TRBD1. CDR1 SGHTA and CDR2 FQGNSA come from the germline V gene. V was clipped by 4 bases and J by 7 bases; unmatched bases: 17. This CDR3 contains 17 residues. CDR3 region: CASSSQGLTGALGGYTF. As DNA, the CDR3 is TGTGCCAGCAGCTCTCAGGGGTTGACAGGGGCCCTCGGTGGCTACACCTTC.